Sequencing of this T cell receptor beta chain was carried out in a study of CD8 T cells in ankylosing spondylitis. Study-wide findings and caveats: Some motif variants were previously reported in reactive arthritis synovial fluid and blood. Those disease-linked clones were CD8+; they were also relatively rare in peripheral blood. The clones that were linked to disease were reported to be significantly enriched in matched synovial fluid samples from ankylosing spondylitis patients.

This clonotype was recorded at least ten times. Its antigen is unidentified. Germline values: CDR1 SQVTM, CDR2 ANQGSEA. The V and J ends lost 4 bases and 3 bases respectively, with 16 bases between them. CDR3 length equals 15 residues. TCRdb ran MiXCR on the 5' RACE reads and lists one entry per CDR3 protein. Of around 230,000 distinct CDR3 sequences in the sample, around 7.8% were seen once. The sample was blood, either unsorted or a sorted T cell fraction (not recorded which). The TCR comes from a male donor with ankylosing spondylitis or in good health (not recorded which). The J gene is TRBJ1-3, the V gene TRBV29-1; TRBD1 is a possible D gene (6 bases). The CDR3 nucleotides read TGCAGCGTTGTGGGTACAGGGATAAGTGGAAACACCATATATTTT. This translates into CSVVGTGISGNTIYF.